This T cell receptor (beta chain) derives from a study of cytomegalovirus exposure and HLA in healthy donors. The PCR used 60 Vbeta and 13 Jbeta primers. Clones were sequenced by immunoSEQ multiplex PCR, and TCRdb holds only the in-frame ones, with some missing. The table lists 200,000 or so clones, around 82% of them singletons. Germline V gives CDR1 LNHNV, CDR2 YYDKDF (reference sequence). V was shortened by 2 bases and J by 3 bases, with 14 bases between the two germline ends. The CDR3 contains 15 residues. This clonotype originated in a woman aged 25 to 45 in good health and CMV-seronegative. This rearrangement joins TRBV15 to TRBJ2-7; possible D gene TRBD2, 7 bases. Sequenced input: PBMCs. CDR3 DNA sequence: TGTGCCACCAGCAGACTGGGGGGGCCTGACTACGAGCAGTACTTC. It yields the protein CATSRLGGPDYEQYF.